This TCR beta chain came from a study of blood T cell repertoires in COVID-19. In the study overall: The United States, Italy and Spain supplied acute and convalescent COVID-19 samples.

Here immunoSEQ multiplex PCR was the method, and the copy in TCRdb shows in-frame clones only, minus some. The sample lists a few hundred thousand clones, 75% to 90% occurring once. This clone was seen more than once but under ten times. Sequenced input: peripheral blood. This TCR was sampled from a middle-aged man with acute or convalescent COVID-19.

The CDR3 DNA reads as TGTGCCAGCAGCCAACGGACAGGGGGCGATCAGCCCCAGCATTTT. Protein: CASSQRTGGDQPQHF. This chain connects TRBV11-2 to TRBJ1-5; 11 bases fit TRBD1. V shed 5 bases and J 5 bases; nucleotides not matched to a gene: 5. This CDR3 has 15 amino acids. Germline loops: CDR1 SGHAT, CDR2 FQNNGV.